Shown below are 10 T cell receptor beta chains from a single sample sequenced in a study of CD8 T cell repertoires and HIV-1 epitope variants. The repertoire was sequenced with immunoSEQ multiplex PCR; TCRdb's copy has only in-frame clones and lacks some. The sample carries 3,000 to 4,000 clones, 55% to 85% recorded once. No antigen has been assigned to these receptors. Source material: cultured CD8+ T cells derived from PBMCs. These receptors were collected from a male donor with HIV.

This clone was seen a few times. This chain links TRBV9 with TRBJ1-4; 7 bases map to TRBD1. Germline loops: CDR1 SGDLS, CDR2 YYNGEE. Unmatched junction bases numbered 9, after V lost 3 bases and J lost 7 bases. This CDR3 is built from 15 residues. The CDR3 DNA reads TGTGCCAGCAGCGCGCAAACAGGGGAGGGTGAAAAACTGTTTTTT. It is translated as CASSAQTGEGEKLFF.

This clone occurred a few times. The CDR3 region is CASSWEQDDYGYTF. In DNA, the CDR3 is TGCGCCAGCAGCTGGGAACAGGACGACTATGGCTACACCTTC. The chain recombines TRBV5-1 with TRBJ1-2; possible D gene TRBD1, 5 bases. The germline V and J ends were trimmed by 3 bases and 3 bases, with 12 bases remaining between them. Germline loops: CDR1 SGHRS, CDR2 YFSETQ. This CDR3 region has 14 residues.

The rearrangement links TRBV27 to TRBJ2-7, with 15 positions matching TRBD2. Germline values: CDR1 MNHEY, CDR2 SMNVEV (reference sequence). The CDR3 runs to 15 residues. Germline trimming cut 4 bases from V and 5 bases from J; bases unmatched to any gene: 3. The CDR3 DNA is TGTGCCAGCAGTTCAGGGACTAGCGGGAGGAACGAGCAGTACTTC. Translating it yields CASSSGTSGRNEQYF.

The rearrangement uses TRBV27 and TRBJ1-6; D is perhaps TRBD1 (6 bases). Trimming took off 2 bases at V and 10 bases at J, with 21 bases between the two ends. The CDR3 contains 17 residues. Germline V gene data show CDR1 as MNHEY and CDR2 as SMNVEV (reference sequence). CDR3 amino acids: CASSLRPQTGLWSPLHF. CDR3 DNA sequence: TGTGCCAGCAGTTTACGCCCCCAAACAGGGTTGTGGTCACCCCTCCACTTT.

The chain couples TRBV25-1 to TRBJ2-7; D uncertain. CDR1 is MGHDK and CDR2 is SYGVNS in the germline V gene. V was shortened by 2 bases and J by 2 bases, with 7 bases between the two germline ends. This CDR3 region has 13 residues. In DNA, the CDR3 is TGTGCCAGCAGTGAAATATCCACCTACGAGCAGTACTTC. It codes for CASSEISTYEQYF.

The chain combines TRBV7-9 with TRBJ2-1, with 7 bases fitting TRBD1. The CDR3 runs 13 residues. V lost 5 bases, J lost 9 bases, and 7 bases stayed unmatched. CDR1 SEHNR and CDR2 FQNEAQ come from the germline V gene (reference sequence). The CDR3 is CASSLGQAPEQFF. CDR3 DNA: TGTGCCAGCAGCCTTGGACAGGCTCCTGAGCAGTTCTTC.

This sequence joins TRBV5-6 and TRBJ1-4, with 9 bases identical to TRBD1. This CDR3 spans 16 amino acids. After removal of 1 base from V and 8 bases from J, the junction contained 9 bases not matched to a gene. From germline, CDR1 is SGHDT and CDR2 YYEEEE. CDR3 loop: CASSLNFGTGSEKLFF. The CDR3 DNA reads as TGTGCCAGCAGCTTGAATTTTGGGACAGGGAGCGAAAAACTGTTTTTT.

The CDR3 is CASSLALGAGTEAFF. CDR3 bases: TGCGCCAGCAGCTTGGCTCTGGGGGCAGGCACTGAAGCTTTCTTT. The chain links TRBV5-1 to TRBJ1-1, with a possible D match to TRBD1 (6 bases). The CDR3 length is 15 residues. Trimming removed 0 bases at V and 4 bases at J, with 13 bases between. Per germline, CDR1 SGHRS and CDR2 YFSETQ.

The gene calls are TRBV18 and TRBJ2-3; 7 nucleotides align to TRBD1. The germline V gene encodes CDR1 KGHSH and CDR2 LQKENI. The CDR3 covers 17 residues. V shed 8 bases, J shed 5 bases, and the junction held 19 bases outside the gene matches. CDR3 protein: CASHNSLSGGRIDTQYF. The CDR3 coding sequence is TGTGCCAGCCACAACTCCTTATCAGGGGGACGTATAGATACGCAGTATTTT.

The CDR3 nucleotides are TGTGCCAGCAGTCCTATCACAGGGATCGGCTACACCTTC. Translation gives CASSPITGIGYTF. The chain is built from TRBV14 and TRBJ1-2; the D gene is possibly TRBD1 (6 bases). This CDR3 has 13 residues. Germline assignment: CDR1 SGHDN and CDR2 FVKESK. Between the trimmed V and J ends, which lost 6 bases and 8 bases, there was a span of 16 bases.